This TCR beta chain was found in a study of radiation and T cells in renal cell carcinoma. Treatment here: treatment-naive control, cytoreductive nephrectomy. The patient's renal cell carcinoma had clear cell pathology. The data were produced by immunoSEQ multiplex PCR, yet TCRdb's version contains in-frame clones alone and is incomplete. Of around 23,000 clones in the sample, 45% to 70% are singletons; the top ten hold about 20%. Germline V gives CDR1 LNHNV, CDR2 YYDKDF (reference sequence). The CDR3 consists of 12 residues. V lost 6 bases and J lost 2, with 6 bases in between. The receptor's source is a human donor with renal cell carcinoma. The chain is built from TRBV15 and TRBJ2-3, with D hard to call. The sequencing used tumor tissue, collected from a patient whose treatment was nephrectomy without radiotherapy. CDR3 residues: CATSDYTDTQYF. In DNA, the CDR3 is TGTGCCACCAGTGATTACACAGATACGCAGTATTTT.